This T cell receptor beta chain appears in the sequencing data of a study of blood T cells in healthy people across ages. PCR was performed a second time for roughly 7 to 12 cycles using a sample-barcoded 5' primer and a J-beta primer mix. A template-switch adaptor that had 12 random nucleotides put a tag on each cDNA molecule. TCRdb analysed the 5' RACE reads with MiXCR anew, one entry per CDR3 protein. The sample records more than 600,000 distinct CDR3 sequences, approximately 25% being singletons. Total RNA extraction produced at least 5 micrograms (per sample) for the study. The germline CDR1 and CDR2 sequences are LGHDT and YNNKEL (reference sequence). V trimming: 0 bases; J trimming: 8 bases; junction bases outside the gene matches: 10. This CDR3 comprises 17 residues. This clonotype showed up just a few times. Another study also made use of these data, one on T cells of mothers and their children. Turning to that study: When mothers and children were related, their normalized repertoire overlap, which was always slightly higher, did not differ significantly from that of unrelated pairs.

The gene calls are TRBV3-1 and TRBJ2-1; TRBD2 agrees at 10 bases. This TCR was recovered from a boy between 10 and 17 years old in good health. The material sequenced was blood. DNA for the CDR3: TGTGCCAGCAGCCAAGATTTGGCGCTAGCGGGGGATGATGAGCAGTTCTTC. Protein product: CASSQDLALAGDDEQFF.